This T cell receptor (beta chain) was obtained from a study of cytomegalovirus exposure and HLA in healthy donors. Use of 60 Vbeta and 13 Jbeta primers characterized the PCR. Some clones are missing from TCRdb's copy, which holds only in-frame ones; the method was immunoSEQ multiplex PCR. The table records about 120,000 clones, 55% to 65% of them present only once. Sequencing used PBMCs. This clonotype originated in a man aged 40-49 years in good health and CMV-seropositive.

CDR3 in amino acids: CASSPEAANSPLHF. The CDR3 bases are TGTGCCAGCAGTCCAGAGGCGGCTAATTCACCCCTCCACTTT. This chain joins TRBV28 and TRBJ1-6; D gene unclear. The germline gives CDR1 MDHEN, CDR2 SYDVKM. The V end was cut by 5 bases, the J end by 6 bases, with 11 bases between. This CDR3 comprises 14 residues.